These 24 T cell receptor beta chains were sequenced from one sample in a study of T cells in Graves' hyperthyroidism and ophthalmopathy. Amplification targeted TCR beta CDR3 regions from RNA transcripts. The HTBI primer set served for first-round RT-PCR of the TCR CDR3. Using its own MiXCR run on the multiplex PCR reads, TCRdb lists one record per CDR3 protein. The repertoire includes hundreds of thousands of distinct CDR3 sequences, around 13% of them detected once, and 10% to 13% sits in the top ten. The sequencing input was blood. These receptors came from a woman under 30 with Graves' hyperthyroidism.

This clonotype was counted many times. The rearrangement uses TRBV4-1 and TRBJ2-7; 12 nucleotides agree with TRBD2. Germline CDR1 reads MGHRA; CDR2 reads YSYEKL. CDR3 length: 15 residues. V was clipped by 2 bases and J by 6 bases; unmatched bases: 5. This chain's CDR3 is CASSQLLAGGREQYF. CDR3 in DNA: TGCGCCAGCAGCCAATTACTAGCGGGAGGCCGCGAGCAGTACTTC.

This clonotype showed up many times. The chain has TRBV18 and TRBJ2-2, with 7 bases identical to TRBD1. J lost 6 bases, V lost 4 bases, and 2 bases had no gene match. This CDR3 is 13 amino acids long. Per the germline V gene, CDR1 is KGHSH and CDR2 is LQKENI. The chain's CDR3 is CASSLQGSGELFF. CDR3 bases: TGTGCCAGCTCACTACAGGGGTCCGGGGAGCTGTTTTTT.

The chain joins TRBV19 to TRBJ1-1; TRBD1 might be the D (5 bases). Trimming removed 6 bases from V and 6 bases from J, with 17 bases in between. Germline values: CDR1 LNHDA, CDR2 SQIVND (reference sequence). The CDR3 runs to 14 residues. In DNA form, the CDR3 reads TGTGCCAGTAGCTTTTCCCAGGGACCCTCTGAAGCTTTCTTT. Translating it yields CASSFSQGPSEAFF.

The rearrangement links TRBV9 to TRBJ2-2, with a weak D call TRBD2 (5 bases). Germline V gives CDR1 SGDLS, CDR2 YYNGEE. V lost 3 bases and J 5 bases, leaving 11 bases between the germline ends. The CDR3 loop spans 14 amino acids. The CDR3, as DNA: TGTGCCAGCAGCGAAATACCGGGAACCGGGGAGCTGTTTTTT. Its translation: CASSEIPGTGELFF.

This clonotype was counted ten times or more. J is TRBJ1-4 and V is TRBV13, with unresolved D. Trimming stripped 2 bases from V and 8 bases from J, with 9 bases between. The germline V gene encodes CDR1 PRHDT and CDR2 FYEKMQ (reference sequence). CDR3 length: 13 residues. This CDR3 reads CASSLRFREKLFF. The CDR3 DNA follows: TGTGCCAGCAGCTTACGGTTCCGCGAAAAACTGTTTTTT.

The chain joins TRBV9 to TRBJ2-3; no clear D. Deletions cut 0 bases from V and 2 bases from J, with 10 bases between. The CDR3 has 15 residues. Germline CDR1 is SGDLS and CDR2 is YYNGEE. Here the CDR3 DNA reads TGTGCCAGCAGCGTAGCTAGTGTCTTCACAGATACGCAGTATTTT. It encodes CASSVASVFTDTQYF.

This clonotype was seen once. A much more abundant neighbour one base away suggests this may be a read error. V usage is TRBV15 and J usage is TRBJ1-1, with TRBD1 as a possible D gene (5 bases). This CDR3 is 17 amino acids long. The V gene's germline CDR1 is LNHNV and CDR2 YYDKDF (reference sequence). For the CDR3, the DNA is TGTGCCACCAGCAGAGCCCCCCCCAGGGTCATGAACACTGAAGCTCTCTTT. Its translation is CATSRAPPRVMNTEALF. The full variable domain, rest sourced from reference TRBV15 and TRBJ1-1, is DAMVIQNPRYQVTQFGKPVTLSCSQTLNHNVMYWYQQKSSQAPKLLFHYYDKDFNNEADTPDNFQSRRPNTSFCFLDIRSPGLGDTAMYLCATSRAPPRVMNTEALFGQGTRLTVV.

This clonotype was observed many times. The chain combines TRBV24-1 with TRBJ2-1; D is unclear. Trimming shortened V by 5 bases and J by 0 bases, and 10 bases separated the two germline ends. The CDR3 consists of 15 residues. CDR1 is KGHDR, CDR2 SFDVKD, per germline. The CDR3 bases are TGTGCCACCAGTGGGCGTACCTCCTCCTACAATGAGCAGTTCTTC. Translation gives CATSGRTSSYNEQFF.

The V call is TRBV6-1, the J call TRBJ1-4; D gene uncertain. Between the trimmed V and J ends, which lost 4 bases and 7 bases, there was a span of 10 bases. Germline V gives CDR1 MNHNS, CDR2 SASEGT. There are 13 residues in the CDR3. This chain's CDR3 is CASSGRQLEKLFF. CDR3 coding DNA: TGTGCCAGCAGTGGCAGGCAACTTGAAAAACTGTTTTTT.

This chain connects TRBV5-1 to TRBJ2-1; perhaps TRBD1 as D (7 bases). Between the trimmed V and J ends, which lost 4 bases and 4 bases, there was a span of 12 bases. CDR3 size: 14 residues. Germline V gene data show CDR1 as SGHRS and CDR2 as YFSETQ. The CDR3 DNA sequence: TGCGCCAGCAGCCAGGAGGGACAGTACAATGAGCAGTTCTTC. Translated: CASSQEGQYNEQFF.

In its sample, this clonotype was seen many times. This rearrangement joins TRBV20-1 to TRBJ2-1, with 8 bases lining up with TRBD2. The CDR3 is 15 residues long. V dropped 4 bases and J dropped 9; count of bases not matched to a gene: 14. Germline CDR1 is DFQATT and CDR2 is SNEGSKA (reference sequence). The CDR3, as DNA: TGCAGTGCTAAACTCGGGAGGGCCCTTTTCGGTGAGCAGTTCTTC. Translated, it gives CSAKLGRALFGEQFF.

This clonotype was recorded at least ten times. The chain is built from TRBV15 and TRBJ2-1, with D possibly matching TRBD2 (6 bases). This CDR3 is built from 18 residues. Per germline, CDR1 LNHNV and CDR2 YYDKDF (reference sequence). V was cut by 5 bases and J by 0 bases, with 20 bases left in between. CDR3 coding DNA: TGTGCCACCAGCTCCCCCACGTCGACTAGAAGCTCCTACAATGAGCAGTTCTTC. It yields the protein CATSSPTSTRSSYNEQFF.

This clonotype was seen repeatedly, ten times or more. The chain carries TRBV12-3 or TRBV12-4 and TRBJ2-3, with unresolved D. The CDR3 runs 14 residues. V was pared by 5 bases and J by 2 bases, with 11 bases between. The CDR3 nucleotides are TGTGCCAGCAGTCCATCGTTCATCACAGATACGCAGTATTTT. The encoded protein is CASSPSFITDTQYF.

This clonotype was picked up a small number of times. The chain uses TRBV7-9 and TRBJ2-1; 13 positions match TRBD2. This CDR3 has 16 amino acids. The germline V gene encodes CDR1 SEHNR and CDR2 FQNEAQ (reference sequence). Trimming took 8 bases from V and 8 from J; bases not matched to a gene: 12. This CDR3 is CASSVRTSGSLHEQFF. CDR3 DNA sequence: TGTGCCAGCTCTGTTAGGACTAGCGGGAGTCTCCATGAGCAGTTCTTC.

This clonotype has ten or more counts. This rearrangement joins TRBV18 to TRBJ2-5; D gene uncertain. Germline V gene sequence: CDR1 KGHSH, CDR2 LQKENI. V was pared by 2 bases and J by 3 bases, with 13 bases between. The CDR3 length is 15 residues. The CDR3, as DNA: TGTGCCAGCTCACCAATTCGAACGGGCAAAGAGACCCAGTACTTC. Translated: CASSPIRTGKETQYF.

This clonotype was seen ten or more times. The CDR3 sequence is CSARGTSGEEQYF. The CDR3 nucleotides are TGCAGTGCTAGAGGGACTAGCGGGGAGGAGCAGTACTTC. The chain is built from TRBV20-1 and TRBJ2-7, with 12 bases fitting TRBD2. V was clipped by 1 base and J by 7 bases; unmatched bases: 2. Per germline, CDR1 DFQATT and CDR2 SNEGSKA (reference sequence). The CDR3 contains 13 residues.

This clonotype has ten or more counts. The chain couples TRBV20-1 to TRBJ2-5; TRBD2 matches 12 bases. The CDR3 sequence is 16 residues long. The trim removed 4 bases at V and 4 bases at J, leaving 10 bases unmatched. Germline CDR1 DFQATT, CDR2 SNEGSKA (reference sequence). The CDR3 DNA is TGCAGTGCTAAACTTCTAGCGGGAGGGGTAATAGAGACCCAGTACTTC. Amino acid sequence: CSAKLLAGGVIETQYF.

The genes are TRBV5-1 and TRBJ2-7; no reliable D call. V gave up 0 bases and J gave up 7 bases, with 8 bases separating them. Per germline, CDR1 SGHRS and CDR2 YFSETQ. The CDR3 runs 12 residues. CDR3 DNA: TGCGCCAGCAGCTTGGTGACCAGGGAGCAGTACTTC. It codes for CASSLVTREQYF.

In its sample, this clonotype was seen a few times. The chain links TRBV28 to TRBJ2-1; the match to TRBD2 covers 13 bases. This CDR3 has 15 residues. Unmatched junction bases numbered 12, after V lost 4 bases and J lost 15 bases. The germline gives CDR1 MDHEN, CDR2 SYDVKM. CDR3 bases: TGTGCCAGCAGTTCGCCGGGACTAGCGGGACCCCCCGGGTTCTTC. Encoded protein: CASSSPGLAGPPGFF.

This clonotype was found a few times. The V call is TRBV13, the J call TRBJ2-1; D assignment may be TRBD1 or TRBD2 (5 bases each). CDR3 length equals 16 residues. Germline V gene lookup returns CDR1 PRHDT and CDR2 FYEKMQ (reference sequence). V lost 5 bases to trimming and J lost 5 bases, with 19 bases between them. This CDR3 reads CASSPKLPGANNEQFF. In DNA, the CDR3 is TGTGCCAGCAGCCCAAAATTACCCGGGGCCAACAATGAGCAGTTCTTC.

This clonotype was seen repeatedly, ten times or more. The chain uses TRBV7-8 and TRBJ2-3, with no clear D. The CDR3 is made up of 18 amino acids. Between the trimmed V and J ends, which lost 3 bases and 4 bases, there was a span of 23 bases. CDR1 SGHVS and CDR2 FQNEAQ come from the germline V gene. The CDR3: CASSFFSVIGPRSDTQYF. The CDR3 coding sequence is TGTGCCAGCAGCTTCTTTTCAGTTATCGGGCCACGTTCAGATACGCAGTATTTT.

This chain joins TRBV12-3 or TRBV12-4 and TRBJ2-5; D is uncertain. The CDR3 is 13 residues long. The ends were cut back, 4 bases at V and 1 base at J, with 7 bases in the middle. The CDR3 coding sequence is TGTGCCAGCAGTTCAGACACCCAAGAGACCCAGTACTTC. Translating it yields CASSSDTQETQYF.

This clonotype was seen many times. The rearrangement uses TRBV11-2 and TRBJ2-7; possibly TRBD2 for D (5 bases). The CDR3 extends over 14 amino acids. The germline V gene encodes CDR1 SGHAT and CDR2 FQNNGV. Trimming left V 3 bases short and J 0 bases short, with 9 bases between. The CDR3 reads CASSFGEFSYEQYF. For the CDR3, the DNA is TGTGCCAGCAGCTTCGGGGAGTTCTCCTACGAGCAGTACTTC.

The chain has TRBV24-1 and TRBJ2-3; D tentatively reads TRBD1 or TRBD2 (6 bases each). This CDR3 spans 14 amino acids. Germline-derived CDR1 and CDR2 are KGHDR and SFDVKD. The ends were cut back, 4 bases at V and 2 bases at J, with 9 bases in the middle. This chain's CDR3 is CATSEPGATDTQYF. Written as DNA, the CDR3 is TGTGCCACCAGTGAACCGGGGGCCACAGATACGCAGTATTTT.